The sample holds a few counts of the clone carrying this T cell receptor (beta chain). Antigen unknown. Sorting that relied on CD45RO/CCR7/CD25/CD127/CD95/CD27 yielded CD4+ naive, central memory, regulatory and stem cell-like memory cells. All sorted populations exceeded 95% purity. The isolated RNA, all of it, was reverse transcribed, so expressed TCRB transcripts were what got sequenced. This table comes from immunoSEQ multiplex PCR, and its TCRdb copy is limited to in-frame clones, with some not included. The data show around 690,000 clones, 9.5% to 15% seen once. This sample was taken from a study of beta chain features in type 1 diabetes. Findings and caveats of the study: Compared to healthy donors, patients appeared to have naive, central memory and Treg TCRB repertoires that were more alike. All four CD4+ subsets from Type 1 diabetes patients carried moderately but significantly shorter TCRB CDR3s. Fewer insertions but more deletions were seen at VDJ junctions in type 1 diabetes patients.

Germline lookup yields CDR1 ENHRY and CDR2 SYGVKD. CDR3 length equals 14 residues. V shed 6 bases and J shed 4 bases, with 16 bases lying between them. V usage is TRBV10-3 and J usage is TRBJ2-7; possibly TRBD1 for D (6 bases). This TCR came from a young man with type 1 diabetes. The specimen sequenced was naive CD4+ T cells from blood. The CDR3 DNA is TGTGCCATCAGACCGCAGGGACAAGAATACGAGCAGTACTTC. This codes for CAIRPQGQEYEQYF.